These T cell receptor beta chains were read from a single sample in a study of patients and donors after allogeneic stem cell transplantation. From the RT-PCR reads, TCRdb called clonotypes with MiXCR, one entry per CDR3 protein. The sample includes about a million distinct CDR3 sequences, around 17% seen only once; the top ten take around 6%. The specimen was blood, either unsorted or a sorted T cell fraction (not recorded which). These receptors were collected from a human donor who was either an allogeneic HSCT recipient or a stem cell or donor lymphocyte infusion donor (not recorded which). It is not recorded whose cells these are; they may come from a transplant donor. Each CDR3 is given with its conserved first and last residue. The D gene is left open where the match is weak.

D gene	V gene	CDR3 protein
-	TRBV27	CASSYLGRILDGYTF
-	TRBV7-9	CASSKEQGYGYTF
TRBD1	TRBV25-1	CASETRDSKNSPLHF
-	TRBV7-2	CASRGDSATGELFF
TRBD2	TRBV4-2	CATTSGGSYNEQFF
TRBD2	TRBV7-9	CASSLAVAGVGEQFF
-	TRBV12-3/TRBV12-4	CASSLEGSTTDTQYF
TRBD1	TRBV6-2/TRBV6-3	CASSRGTGGPANYGYTF
-	TRBV6-1	CASRGRGSGNTIYF
TRBD2	TRBV5-6	CASSSSGRADTQYF
-	TRBV12-3/TRBV12-4	CASSSTGYEQFF
-	TRBV7-2	CASSLDIFGTEAFF
TRBD1	TRBV20-1	CSGSDRSTDTQYF
TRBD2	TRBV3-1	CASSQVRQRGETQYF
-	TRBV5-1	CASSLGQKLDEQFF
-	TRBV4-1	CASSQVPMGTQYF
-	TRBV9	CASSAIGSPGNEQFF
TRBD1	TRBV20-1	CSATGQGRPYNEQFF
TRBD2	TRBV6-2/TRBV6-3	CASSSLRGRDNEQFF
-	TRBV5-1	CASSSPDSTDTQYF
-	TRBV12-3/TRBV12-4	CASSQTVTLYGYTF
TRBD1	TRBV5-1	CASSLGGQGYGYTF
-	TRBV4-1	CASSHPTATDTQYF
-	TRBV13	CASSPSITRLAGEQYF
TRBD1	TRBV4-1	CASSQGTGGNIQYF
TRBD1	TRBV5-3	CARRLRTGGKLFF
TRBD1	TRBV7-2	CASSLDRLTGVYGYTF
-	TRBV12-3/TRBV12-4	CASSLPGINEQYF
TRBD1	TRBV20-1	CSARVLPGQGYNSPLHF
-	TRBV7-9	CASSLGWPGEQYF
-	TRBV7-9	CASSFGTGKFF
TRBD1	TRBV24-1	CATSDTARTGVTNEQYF
-	TRBV5-6	CASSWPPGAKNTEAFF
TRBD2	TRBV7-6	CASSRRLAGGTSSTDTQYF
-	TRBV20-1	CSAKTALYNSPLHF
-	TRBV7-9	CASSPSGSRGNQPQHF
TRBD1	TRBV12-3/TRBV12-4	CASSLSGGPRVRAFF
TRBD1	TRBV5-6	CASSLFSGTGENEAFF
TRBD2	TRBV24-1	CATSDSRLASRGQETQYF
-	TRBV12-3/TRBV12-4	CASSLNDYGYTF
TRBD2	TRBV6-5	CASSYGGGLAFSYEQYF
TRBD1	TRBV7-2	CASSPGWGQGQYEQYF
-	TRBV5-4	CASSLEIGGYTF
-	TRBV11-2	CASSLIAAGATDTQYF
-	TRBV5-6	CASSLASLKQFF
-	TRBV9	CASSVQASSYNEQFF
-	TRBV30	CAWSVSSTDTQYF
-	TRBV7-8	CASSLVFGVKGYTF
-	TRBV7-9	CASSSSHEKLFF
-	TRBV1	CTSSQGLAGVQETQYF
-	TRBV24-1	CATSVSEVATGELFF
-	TRBV10-3	CAISEADSSYNEQFF
TRBD1	TRBV9	CASSESALEGADYGYTF
TRBD1	TRBV9	CASSVGQGFSYEQYF
TRBD2	TRBV20-1	CSARDLTSGLSTDTQYF
-	TRBV7-9	CASSWGRTSENTIYF
TRBD1	TRBV29-1	CSVGQTGNYGYTF